Sequencing of this T cell receptor beta chain was carried out in a study of vaccination effects on CD4 cells after COVID-19. This clone was recorded a few times. No antigen is known for it. V gave up 6 bases and J gave up 14 bases; unmatched junction bases: 4. The CDR3 contains 11 residues. TCRdb keeps only in-frame clones here, not all; method: immunoSEQ multiplex PCR. The table lists about 66,000 clones, 74% of them singletons, with 2% to 2.5% in the top ten. Culture proceeded for under twelve days, and CD4+ T cells were then isolated. BNT162b2 vaccine or mRNA-1273 vaccine was given to participants in two doses.

This specimen was CD4+ T cells from PBMCs cultured without peptide, taken after COVID-19 vaccination. This clonotype originated in a human donor who received a COVID-19 vaccine. The chain recombines TRBV12-3 or TRBV12-4 with TRBJ1-6, with TRBD1 matching over 7 bases. The CDR3 spells CASSQGQALHF. In DNA form, the CDR3 reads TGTGCCAGCAGCCAAGGACAGGCCCTCCACTTT.